This entry lists 5 T cell receptor beta chains sequenced from one sample in a study of blood T cells in healthy people across ages. Combining a sample-barcoded 5' primer with a J-beta primer mix, a second PCR ran for roughly 7 to 12 cycles. TCRdb redid the calling of the 5' RACE reads with MiXCR, one entry per CDR3 protein. The table includes more than 1.4 million distinct CDR3 sequences, roughly 40% detected once. The source material was blood. The source is a young woman in good health.

The chain couples TRBV2 to TRBJ1-2, with D hard to call. V lost 6 bases and J lost 5, with 16 bases in between. Per the germline V gene, CDR1 is SNHLY and CDR2 is FYNNEI. This CDR3 comprises 14 residues. CDR3 in amino acids: CASRSLVLGYGYTF. The CDR3 region has the DNA TGTGCCAGCAGATCCTTGGTGCTGGGGTATGGCTACACCTTC. Filled out from reference TRBV2 and TRBJ1-2, the complete variable domain reads EPEVTQTPSHQVTQMGQEVILRCVPISNHLYFYWYRQILGQKVEFLVSFYNNEISEKSEIFDDQFSVERPDGSNFTLKIRSTKLEDSAMYFCASRSLVLGYGYTFGSGTRLTVV.

The chain uses TRBV5-5 and TRBJ2-1; possibly TRBD2 for D (6 bases). Germline lookup yields CDR1 SGHKS and CDR2 YYEKEE (reference sequence). Trimming shortened V by 3 bases and J by 1 base, and 11 bases separated the two germline ends. The CDR3 spans 15 residues. The CDR3 loop is CASSSTSRSYNEQFF. The CDR3 nucleotides are TGTGCCAGCAGCTCAACTAGCAGGTCCTACAATGAGCAGTTCTTC.

V usage is TRBV20-1 and J usage is TRBJ2-2; possible D gene TRBD1, 5 bases. Germline V gene data show CDR1 as DFQATT and CDR2 as SNEGSKA (reference sequence). Trimming removed 0 bases at V and 3 bases at J, with 17 bases between. CDR3 length equals 17 residues. CDR3 DNA: TGCAGTGCTAGAGATTGGGGCAGGGTCTTGGACACCGGGGAGCTGTTTTTT. It codes for CSARDWGRVLDTGELFF.

This clonotype came up a few times. This chain joins TRBV11-2 and TRBJ2-1; D gene uncertain. Trimming removed 2 bases from V and 0 bases from J, with 11 bases in between. This CDR3 region has 16 residues. Germline CDR1 SGHAT, CDR2 FQNNGV. CDR3 region: CASSLLSVSSYNEQFF. DNA for the CDR3: TGTGCCAGCAGCTTATTATCTGTTAGCTCCTACAATGAGCAGTTCTTC.

The chain carries TRBV28 and TRBJ2-1, with D hard to call. CDR3 length: 14 residues. Germline CDR1 and CDR2: MDHEN and SYDVKM. Trimming pared 5 bases from V and 6 bases from J, leaving 14 bases between. CDR3 DNA sequence: TGTGCCAGCAGTCGGCCAGACAAAGGCAATGAGCAGTTCTTC. It yields the protein CASSRPDKGNEQFF.